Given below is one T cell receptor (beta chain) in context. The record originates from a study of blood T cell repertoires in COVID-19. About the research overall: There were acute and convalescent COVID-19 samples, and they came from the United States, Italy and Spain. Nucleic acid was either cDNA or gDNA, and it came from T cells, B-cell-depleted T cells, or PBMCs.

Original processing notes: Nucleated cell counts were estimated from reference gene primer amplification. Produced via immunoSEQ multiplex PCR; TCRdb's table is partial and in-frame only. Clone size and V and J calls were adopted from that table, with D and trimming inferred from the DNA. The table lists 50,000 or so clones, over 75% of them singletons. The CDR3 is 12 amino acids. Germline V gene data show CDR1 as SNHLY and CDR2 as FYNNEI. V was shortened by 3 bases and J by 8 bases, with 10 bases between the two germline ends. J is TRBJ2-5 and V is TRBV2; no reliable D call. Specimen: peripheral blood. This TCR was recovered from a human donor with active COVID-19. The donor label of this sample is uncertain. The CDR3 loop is CASSERRITQYF. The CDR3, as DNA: TGTGCCAGCAGTGAGCGCCGTATAACCCAGTACTTC.